This entry is about one T cell receptor (beta chain). Its target antigen remains unknown. No base quality values were provided; no much bigger clone lies one nucleotide off. This sample is drawn from a study of cytomegalovirus exposure and HLA in healthy donors listed by TCRdb under 2017. About the study as a whole: According to a later analysis, one platform produced both the 120 validation repertoires and the 666 repertoires of the first cohort. The aim of the study was to test whether cataloging public T cell receptors could identify signatures of past pathogen exposure. A separate validation cohort of roughly 130 different subjects was used in addition to the roughly 670-subject first cohort. To predict cytomegalovirus infection status, the study brought together high-throughput TCR immunosequencing, statistical association of individual TCRs with disease status, and machine learning.

General study outcomes and caveats: The authors suggested that the approach could potentially be extended to other disease states and immunological phenotypes. The study gave a list of 150 to 200 TCR beta chains associated with cytomegalovirus. The classifier was reported to diagnose cytomegalovirus status with high specificity and sensitivity in both the original cohort and the validation cohort. Three of the identified cytomegalovirus-associated TCR beta chains were confirmed in vitro to be specific for cytomegalovirus antigens. Across donors, most TCR sequences were observed very rarely, whereas some public TCRs were present in many individuals. The validation cohort had no HLA typing available for a later analysis, so co-occurrence within that cohort was assessed over all 110 or so repertoires. A later analysis found that TCRs clustered in the first cohort also tended to co-occur in the 120 validation repertoires, with approximately 95% of cluster scores above 0.

Compared with germline, V lacks 4 bases and J lacks 3 bases; bases without a gene match: 10. From a lookup of the germline V gene (reference sequence), CDR1 and CDR2 are MNHEY and SMNVEV. The CDR3 runs 16 amino acids, cysteine and phenylalanine included. Only the CDR3 DNA stays, 48 bases, in frame from base 1. Receptors were amplified or captured by the immunoSEQ multiplex PCR assay. Regarding the original processing steps: A statistical classification framework was developed to diagnose cytomegalovirus status using the catalog of TCR beta chain sequences. Entries here come from immuneACCESS through TCRdb and include only in-frame sequences with V and J called. Some clones fail to appear in such tables; in the studies checked, an unresolved V gene covers under half of the shortfall, and the cause of the remainder is unknown. The DNA gave D and trimming, while V, J and clone size come from that table. Recorded for this sample are 150,000 to 200,000 clones; about nine tenths of them occurred a single time. Jointly, the top ten make up approximately 2.6% of the sample.

Separate from the roughly 660-subject first cohort, the validation cohort of 120 subjects was the group to which the donors belonged. The rearrangement joined TRBV27 to TRBJ2-7, with 9 central nucleotides matching TRBD1. The clonotype was recovered from a man between 18 and 29 years old in good health and CMV-seropositive. Sequencing was carried out using PBMCs. CDR3 loop: CASSSPSGQGNYEQYF. Read as DNA, the sequence is TGTGCCAGCAGTTCCCCTTCGGGACAGGGCAACTACGAGCAGTACTTC.